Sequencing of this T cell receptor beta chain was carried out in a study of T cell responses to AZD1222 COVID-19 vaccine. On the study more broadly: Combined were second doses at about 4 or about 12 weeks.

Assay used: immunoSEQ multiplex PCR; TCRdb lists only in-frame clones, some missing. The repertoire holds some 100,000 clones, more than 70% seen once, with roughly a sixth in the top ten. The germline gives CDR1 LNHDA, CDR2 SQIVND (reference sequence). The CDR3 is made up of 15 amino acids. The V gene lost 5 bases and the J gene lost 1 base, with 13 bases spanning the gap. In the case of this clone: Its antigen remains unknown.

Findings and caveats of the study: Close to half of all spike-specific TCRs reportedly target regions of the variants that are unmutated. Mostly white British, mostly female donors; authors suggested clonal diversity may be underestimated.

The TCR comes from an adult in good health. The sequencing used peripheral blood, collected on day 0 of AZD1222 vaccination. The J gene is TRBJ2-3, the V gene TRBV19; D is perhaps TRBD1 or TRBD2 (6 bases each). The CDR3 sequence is CASSPPRGGTDTQYF. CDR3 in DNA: TGTGCCAGTAGTCCTCCGAGGGGGGGCACAGATACGCAGTATTTT. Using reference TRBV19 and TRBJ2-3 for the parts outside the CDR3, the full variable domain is DGGITQSPKYLFRKEGQNVTLSCEQNLNHDAMYWYRQDPGQGLRLIYYSQIVNDFQKGDIAEGYSVSREKKESFPLTVTSAQKNPTAFYLCASSPPRGGTDTQYFGPGTRLTVL.